This T cell receptor (beta chain) was identified during a study of blood T cells in healthy people across ages. As regards this clonotype: The antigen is unknown. A much larger clone is a single base away; this may be a read error.

Each donor supplied 8 to 10 milliliters of peripheral blood. Total RNA was extracted at no less than 6 micrograms per sample. Study-wide findings and caveats: The donors' CMV status was not determined, possibly confounding changes in expanded clonotypes.

CDR1 SQVTM and CDR2 ANQGSEA come from the germline V gene. CDR3 length: 15 residues. V trimming: 7 bases; J trimming: 13 bases; junction bases outside the gene matches: 22. Primed by a sample-barcoded 5' primer and a J-beta primer mix, a second PCR proceeded for 7 to 11 cycles. Every sample returned 2.5 million or more CDR3-containing paired-end reads. Via MiXCR, TCRdb re-called the 5' RACE reads, giving one row per CDR3 protein. This table has some 700,000 distinct CDR3 sequences, 43% appearing once. The sample consisted of blood. The receptor's source is an older woman in good health. The chain is built from TRBV29-1 and TRBJ2-1; 7 bases map to TRBD1. The CDR3 sequence: CSAITGTESWETQFF. CDR3 coding DNA: TGCAGCGCTATAACCGGGACAGAGAGCTGGGAGACCCAGTTCTTC.